This TCR beta chain appears in the sequencing data of a study of cytomegalovirus exposure and HLA in healthy donors. PCR involved 60 Vbeta and 13 Jbeta primers. Only in-frame clones appear in the TCRdb table, and some are missing; sequencing was by immunoSEQ multiplex PCR. The sample holds 30,000 to 40,000 clones; 80% are singletons and the top ten take 6%. CDR3 length: 15 amino acids. CDR1 is MGHDK and CDR2 is SYGVNS in the germline V gene. Sample: PBMCs. The TCR originated in a male donor in good health and CMV-seronegative. J is TRBJ2-7 and V is TRBV25-1, with TRBD2 matching 10 bases. The end of the DNA aligns better with TRBJ2-1, so the J call may be wrong. CDR3 sequence: CASNSGRTSYNEQFF. DNA of the CDR3: TGTGCCAGCAATAGCGGGAGGACATCCTACAATGAGCAGTTCTTC.